This T cell receptor beta chain was sequenced in a study of blood T cell repertoires in COVID-19 (TCRdb year 2020). At the level of the whole study: Samples from collaborators originated in the United States, Italy and Spain and spanned both the acute and convalescent phases of COVID-19. The prospective study material was composed of cDNA or gDNA derived from T cells, B-cell-depleted T cells, or PBMCs. Deeply sampled blood TCRbeta repertoires from subjects exposed to, actively infected with, or recovered from COVID-19 were included in the dataset. The repertoires were made available in a free public database intended to serve as a resource for research on the immune response to SARS-CoV-2. Samples were obtained from the ongoing ImmuneRACE study (first 160 participants) and from 1,254 subjects provided by 6 global collaborators. Nearly every sample came with metadata listing a de-identified subject ID, COVID-19 status, age in years and sex. HLA class I and class II types, where available, came from metadata supplied by the sample provider rather than from assay-based typing. The paper's findings and limits, for the study overall: How much clinical and demographic metadata was included differed by source and by participant, and the metadata was provided uncurated.

Collaborating institutions collected whole blood in K2EDTA tubes following their own protocols. For TCRbeta analysis, collaborator samples were shipped as frozen whole blood, as isolated PBMCs, or as DNA extracted from either sample type. The immunoSEQ Assay, a bias-controlled multiplex PCR, was used to amplify TCRbeta CDR3 regions from genomic DNA. As for how the authors treated the data: The number of nucleated cells in each sample was estimated from the amplification of reference gene primers within the assay. To quantify the absolute abundance of each unique TCRbeta CDR3 rearrangement, sequence reads were collapsed and filtered. For each sample, productive Simpson clonality was calculated as the square root of Simpson's diversity index across productive rearrangements. The clones in this table, taken by TCRdb from immuneACCESS, are in-frame only. Not every clone is retained; where verified, under half of the shortfall comes from an unresolved V gene, and the cause of the rest is unknown. The DNA was the basis for D and trimming; V, J and clone size are from that table. The sample has a few hundred thousand clones on record, over 75% of them singletons. 2% to 2.5% of the sample belongs to the ten largest clones.

In regard to this clone: What antigen it recognizes has not been identified. There are no base qualities to consult, and no much larger clone falls within one base.

The sequence derives from a woman aged 50 to 65 with acute or convalescent COVID-19. The sequencing input was peripheral blood.

Here the CDR3 is given as CASSLSRDSSYGYTF. The DNA is TGTGCCAGCAGCTTAAGTCGGGACAGTTCCTATGGCTACACCTTC. This chain is built from TRBV11-2 and TRBJ1-2, and 7 junctional nucleotides match TRBD1. V ends up 2 bases short and J 4 bases short, with an unmatched junction base count of 7. CDR1 and CDR2, looked up from the germline V gene, are SGHAT and FQNNGV. The CDR3 starts with the cysteine, ends with the phenylalanine, and has 15 residues. Just CDR3 DNA is preserved here, 45 bases in frame from base 1.